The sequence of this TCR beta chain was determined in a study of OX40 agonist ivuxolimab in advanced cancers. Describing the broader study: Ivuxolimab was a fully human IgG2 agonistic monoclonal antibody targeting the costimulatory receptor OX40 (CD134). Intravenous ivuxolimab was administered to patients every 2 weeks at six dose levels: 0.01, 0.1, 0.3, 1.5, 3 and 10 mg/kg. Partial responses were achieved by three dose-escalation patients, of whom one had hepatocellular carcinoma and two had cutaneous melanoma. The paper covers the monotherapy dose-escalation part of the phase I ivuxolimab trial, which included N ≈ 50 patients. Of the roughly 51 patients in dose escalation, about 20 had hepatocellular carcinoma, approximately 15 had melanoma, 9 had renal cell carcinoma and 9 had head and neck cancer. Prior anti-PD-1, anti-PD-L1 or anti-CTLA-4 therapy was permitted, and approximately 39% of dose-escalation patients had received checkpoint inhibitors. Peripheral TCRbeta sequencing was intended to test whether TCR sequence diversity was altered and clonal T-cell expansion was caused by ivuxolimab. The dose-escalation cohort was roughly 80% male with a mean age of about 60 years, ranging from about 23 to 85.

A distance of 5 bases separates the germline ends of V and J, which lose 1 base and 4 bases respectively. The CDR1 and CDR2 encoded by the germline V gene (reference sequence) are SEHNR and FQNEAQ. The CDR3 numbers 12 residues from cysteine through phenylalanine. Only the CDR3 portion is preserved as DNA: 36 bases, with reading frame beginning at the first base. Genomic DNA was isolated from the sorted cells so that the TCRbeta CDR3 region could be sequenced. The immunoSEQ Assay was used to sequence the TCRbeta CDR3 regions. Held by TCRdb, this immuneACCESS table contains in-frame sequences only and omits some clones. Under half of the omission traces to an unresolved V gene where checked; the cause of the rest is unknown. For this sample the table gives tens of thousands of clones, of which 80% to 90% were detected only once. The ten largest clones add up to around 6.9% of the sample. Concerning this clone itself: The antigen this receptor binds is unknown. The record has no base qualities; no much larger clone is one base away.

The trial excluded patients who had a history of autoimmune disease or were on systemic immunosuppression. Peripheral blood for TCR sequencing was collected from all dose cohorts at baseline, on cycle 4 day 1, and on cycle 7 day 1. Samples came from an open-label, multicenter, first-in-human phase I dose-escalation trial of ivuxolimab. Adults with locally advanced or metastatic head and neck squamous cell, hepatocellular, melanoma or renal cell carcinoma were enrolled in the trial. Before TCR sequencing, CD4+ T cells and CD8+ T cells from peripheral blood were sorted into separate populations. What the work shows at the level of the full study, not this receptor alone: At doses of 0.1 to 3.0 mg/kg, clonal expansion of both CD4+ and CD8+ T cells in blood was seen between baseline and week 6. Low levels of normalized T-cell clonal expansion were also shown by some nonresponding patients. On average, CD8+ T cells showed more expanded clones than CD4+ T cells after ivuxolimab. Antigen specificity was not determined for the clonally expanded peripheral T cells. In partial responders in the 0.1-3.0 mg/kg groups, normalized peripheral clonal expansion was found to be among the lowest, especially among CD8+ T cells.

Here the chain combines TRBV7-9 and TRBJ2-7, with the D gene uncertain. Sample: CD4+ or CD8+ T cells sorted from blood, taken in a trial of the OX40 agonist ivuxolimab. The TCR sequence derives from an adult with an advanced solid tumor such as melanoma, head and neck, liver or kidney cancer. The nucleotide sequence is TGTGCCAGCAGCTTAGAGTCATACGAGCAGTACTTC. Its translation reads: CASSLESYEQYF.